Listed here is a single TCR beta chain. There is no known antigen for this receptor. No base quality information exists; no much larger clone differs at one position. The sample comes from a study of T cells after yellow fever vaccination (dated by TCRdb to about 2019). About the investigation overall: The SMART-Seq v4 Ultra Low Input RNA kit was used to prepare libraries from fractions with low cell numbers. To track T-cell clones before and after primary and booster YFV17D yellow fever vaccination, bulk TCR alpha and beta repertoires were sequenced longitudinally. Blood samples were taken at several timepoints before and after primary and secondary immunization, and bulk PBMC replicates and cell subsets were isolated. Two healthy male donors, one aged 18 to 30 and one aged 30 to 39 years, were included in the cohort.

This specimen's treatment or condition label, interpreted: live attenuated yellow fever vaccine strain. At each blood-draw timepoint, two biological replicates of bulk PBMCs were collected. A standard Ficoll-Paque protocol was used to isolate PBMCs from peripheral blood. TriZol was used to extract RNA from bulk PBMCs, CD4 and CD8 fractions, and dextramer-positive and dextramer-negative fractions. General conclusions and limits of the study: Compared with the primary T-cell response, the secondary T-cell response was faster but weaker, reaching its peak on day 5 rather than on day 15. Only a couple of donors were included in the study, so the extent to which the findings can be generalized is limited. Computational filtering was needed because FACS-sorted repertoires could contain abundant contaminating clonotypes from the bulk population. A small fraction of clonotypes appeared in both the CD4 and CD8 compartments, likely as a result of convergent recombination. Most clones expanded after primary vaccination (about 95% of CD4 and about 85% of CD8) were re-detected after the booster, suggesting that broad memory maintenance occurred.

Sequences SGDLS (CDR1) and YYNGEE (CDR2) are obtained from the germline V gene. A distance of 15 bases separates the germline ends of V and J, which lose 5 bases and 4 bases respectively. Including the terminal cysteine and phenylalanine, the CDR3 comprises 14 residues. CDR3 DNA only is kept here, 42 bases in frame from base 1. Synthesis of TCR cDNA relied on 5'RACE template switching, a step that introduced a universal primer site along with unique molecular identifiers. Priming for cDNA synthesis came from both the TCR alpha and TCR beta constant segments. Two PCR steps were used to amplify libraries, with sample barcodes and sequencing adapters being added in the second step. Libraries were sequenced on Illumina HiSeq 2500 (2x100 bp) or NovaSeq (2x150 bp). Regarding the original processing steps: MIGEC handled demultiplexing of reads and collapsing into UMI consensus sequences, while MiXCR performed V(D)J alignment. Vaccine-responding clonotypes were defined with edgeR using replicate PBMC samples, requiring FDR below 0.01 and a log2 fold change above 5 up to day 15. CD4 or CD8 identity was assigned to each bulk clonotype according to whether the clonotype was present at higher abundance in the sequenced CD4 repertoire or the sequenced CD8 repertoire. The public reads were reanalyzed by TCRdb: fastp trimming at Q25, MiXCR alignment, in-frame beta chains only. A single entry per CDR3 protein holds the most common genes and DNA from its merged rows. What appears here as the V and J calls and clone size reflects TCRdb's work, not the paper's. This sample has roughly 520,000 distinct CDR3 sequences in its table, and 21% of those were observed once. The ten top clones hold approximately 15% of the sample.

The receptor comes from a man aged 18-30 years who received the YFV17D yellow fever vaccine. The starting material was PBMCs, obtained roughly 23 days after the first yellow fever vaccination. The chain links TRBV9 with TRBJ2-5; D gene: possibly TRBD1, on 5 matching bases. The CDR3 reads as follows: CASSLGVGVETQYF. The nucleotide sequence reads TGTGCCAGCAGTTTAGGCGTAGGGGTAGAGACCCAGTACTTC.